Listed here are 2 T cell receptor beta chains from one sample, sequenced in a study of spatial heterogeneity in lung cancer (dated by TCRdb to about 2019). According to the study, the label for this sample's time point signals: sample taken at primary tumor resection. Whole RNA extracted from tumor and nontumor lung tissue, or from cryopreserved PBMC samples, was used for TCR sequencing without cell sorting. The method was 5' RACE. The sequencer was a NextSeq 500. Using fastp trimming at Q25 and MiXCR clonotype assembly, TCRdb reanalyzed the public sequencing data and kept in-frame beta chains. A single entry per CDR3 protein holds the most common genes and DNA from its merged rows. In this sample the table shows around 41,000 distinct CDR3 sequences, approximately 7% of which occur a single time. About two fifths of the sample comes from the top ten. The sequencing here drew on PBMCs, taken at surgery. The receptors shown here come from a female donor with early-stage non-small cell lung cancer.

This clonotype was recorded at least ten times. The CDR3 reads CSAQPSGLRETQYF. The DNA for the CDR3 is TGCAGTGCACAACCTAGCGGATTACGAGAGACCCAGTACTTC. The J gene is TRBJ2-5, the V gene TRBV20-1, with 7 bases aligning to TRBD2. J lost 4 bases, V lost 6 bases, and 11 bases had no gene match. The CDR3 has 14 amino acids. From germline, CDR1 is DFQATT and CDR2 SNEGSKA (reference sequence).

This clonotype was seen many times. V usage is TRBV20-1 and J usage is TRBJ1-1, with D unclear. The germline CDR1 and CDR2 sequences are DFQATT and SNEGSKA (reference sequence). V lost 5 bases to trimming and J lost 8 bases, with 24 bases between them. The CDR3 length is 15 residues. As DNA, the CDR3 is TGCAGTGCTCAGGTATTCCCGGGTCTGGCTACCGAAGCTTTCTTT. Protein sequence: CSAQVFPGLATEAFF.